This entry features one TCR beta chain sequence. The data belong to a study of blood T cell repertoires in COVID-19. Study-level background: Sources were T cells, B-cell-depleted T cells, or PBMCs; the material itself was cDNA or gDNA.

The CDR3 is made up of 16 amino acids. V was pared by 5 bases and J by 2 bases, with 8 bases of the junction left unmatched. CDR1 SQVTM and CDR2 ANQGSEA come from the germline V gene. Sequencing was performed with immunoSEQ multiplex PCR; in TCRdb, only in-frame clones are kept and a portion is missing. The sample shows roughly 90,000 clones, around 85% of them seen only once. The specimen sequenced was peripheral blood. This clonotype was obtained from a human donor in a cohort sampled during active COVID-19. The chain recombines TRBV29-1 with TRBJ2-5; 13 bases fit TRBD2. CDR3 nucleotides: TGCAGCGTTTCACTAGGACTAGCGGGAGCTCAAGAGACCCAGTACTTC. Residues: CSVSLGLAGAQETQYF. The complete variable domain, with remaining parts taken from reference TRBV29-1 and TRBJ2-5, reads SAVISQKPSRDICQRGTSLTIQCQVDSQVTMMFWYRQQPGQSLTLIATANQGSEATYESGFVIDKFPISRPNLTFSTLTVSNMSPEDSSIYLCSVSLGLAGAQETQYFGPGTRLLVL.